The clone carrying this TCR beta chain appeared a few times. Antigen specificity is unknown. With 60 Vbeta and 13 Jbeta primers, the PCR was carried out. Profiling relied on immunoSEQ multiplex PCR, and the TCRdb table lists in-frame clones only, not all of them. The sample has about 140,000 clones, 70% to 80% seen once. The CDR3 covers 16 residues. The V gene's germline CDR1 is SGDLS and CDR2 YYNGEE. V trimming: 2 bases; J trimming: 7 bases; junction bases outside the gene matches: 9. This sample was taken from a study of cytomegalovirus exposure and HLA in healthy donors. Study-wide results and limits: Indistinguishability led to the exclusion of some V segments, TRBV6-2 and TRBV6-3 included. When analyzed later, the rates of TCR association showed variation by HLA locus, with DRB1 the most and HLA-C the fewest.

The chain links TRBV9 to TRBJ1-4; TRBD1 matches at 9 bases. Sequenced: PBMCs. The TCR comes from a female donor in good health and CMV-seronegative. CDR3 residues: CASSVSKQGAGEKLFF. CDR3 in DNA: TGTGCCAGCAGCGTCTCGAAACAGGGGGCTGGTGAAAAACTGTTTTTT. The whole variable domain, filled in from reference TRBV9 and TRBJ1-4, reads DSGVTQTPKHLITATGQRVTLRCSPRSGDLSVYWYQQSLDQGLQFLIQYYNGEERAKGNILERFSAQQFPDLHSELNLSSLELGDSALYFCASSVSKQGAGEKLFFGSGTQLSVL.